This record covers a single TCR beta chain. The antigen this receptor binds is unknown. No quality values exist for individual bases; no much larger clone is one base distant. Receptor amplification or capture employed the immunoSEQ multiplex PCR assay. In TCRdb, the immuneACCESS table is reduced to in-frame sequences with V and J assigned. These tables do not hold every clone; where another copy was compared, an unresolved V gene accounts for under half, and the others remain unexplained. The sample records 110,000 to 150,000 clones, roughly nine tenths of which are singletons. The ten largest make up roughly 8.7% of the sample. This entry is derived from a study of control samples from healthy donors and cancer patients (dated by TCRdb to about 2020). Sequencing was done on a sample of blood. The source is a woman aged 30 to 39 in good health.

The DNA reads as follows: TGTGCCAGCAGCTTACGGCAAGGCCGGCAGTACTTC. This yields the protein CASSLRQGRQYF. The chain links TRBV7-2 with TRBJ2-7; too little of a D gene remains to name it. The CDR3 runs 12 amino acids, cysteine and phenylalanine included. Here the CDR3 DNA is all that survives: 36 bases in frame from base 1. Sequences SGHTA (CDR1) and FQGNSA (CDR2) are obtained from the germline V gene. V sheds 2 bases and J sheds 9 bases, leaving 11 bases between their ends.